These T cell receptor beta chains were read from a single sample in a study of blood T cell repertoires in COVID-19. Using immunoSEQ multiplex PCR, the repertoire was profiled, and TCRdb retains in-frame clones only, with some absent. Of a few hundred thousand clones in the sample, roughly nine tenths were seen once. Sequencing was performed on peripheral blood. The receptors come from a woman between 50 and 59 years old with acute or convalescent COVID-19. Both conserved end residues are part of each CDR3. The D gene is left open where the match is weak. Some rows have no size entry. The others give once, few or many, or a class for an expanded clone.

TRBV18	TRBD2	NA	TRBJ2-5	CASSHSSGRALGETQYF	TGTGCCAGCTCACACTCTAGCGGGAGGGCCCTTGGAGAGACCCAGTACTTC
TRBV7-2	TRBD1	once	TRBJ1-2	CASSLAYRGGYTF	TGTGCCAGCAGCTTAGCCTACAGGGGCGGCTACACCTTC
TRBV2	TRBD1	NA	TRBJ1-4	CASSEPDRGQEKLFF	TGTGCCAGCAGTGAACCGGACAGGGGGCAAGAAAAACTGTTTTTT
TRBV18	NA	NA	TRBJ1-3	CASSPTGVKGGNTIYF	TGTGCCAGCTCACCAACGGGGGTGAAAGGAGGAAACACCATATATTTT
TRBV5-4	NA	NA	TRBJ1-6	CASSLQQAGASPLHF	TGTGCCAGCAGCCTTCAACAGGCGGGGGCTTCACCCCTCCACTTT
TRBV5-6	NA	NA	TRBJ1-5	CASSLGSNQPQHF	TGTGCCAGCAGCTTGGGTTCTAATCAGCCCCAGCATTTT
TRBV14	TRBD1	NA	TRBJ2-3	CASNGQGRTDTQYF	TGTGCCAGCAACGGACAGGGAAGGACAGATACGCAGTATTTT
TRBV5-6	TRBD1	NA	TRBJ1-6	CASSSVGTGDSPLHF	TGTGCCAGCAGCTCCGTCGGGACAGGGGATTCACCCCTCCACTTT
TRBV19	NA	once	TRBJ2-1	CASSKDTYSYNEQFF	TGTGCCAGTAGTAAAGACACCTACTCCTACAATGAGCAGTTCTTC
TRBV27	NA	NA	TRBJ1-2	CATPGGIDGYTF	TGTGCCACCCCGGGGGGGATCGATGGCTACACCTTC
TRBV5-1	TRBD1	NA	TRBJ2-1	CASTTTGGSYNEQFF	TGCGCCAGCACCACAACAGGGGGTTCCTACAATGAGCAGTTCTTC
TRBV18	NA	once	TRBJ2-6	CASSPASSGANVLTF	TGTGCCAGCTCACCGGCCAGCTCTGGGGCCAACGTCCTGACTTTC
TRBV4-1	TRBD2	once	TRBJ2-3	CASSHRGTSVPTSTDTQYF	TGCGCCAGCAGCCATCGGGGGACTAGCGTTCCTACATCCACAGATACGCAGTATTTT
TRBV7-9	TRBD1	NA	TRBJ1-4	CASSPGQGDEKLFF	TGTGCCAGCAGCCCGGGACAGGGTGATGAAAAACTGTTTTTT
TRBV7-8	NA	few	TRBJ2-1	CASSQTGSYNEQFF	TGTGCCAGCAGCCAGACTGGCTCCTACAATGAGCAGTTCTTC
TRBV28	NA	NA	TRBJ1-4	CASSSTRGNEKLFF	TGTGCCAGCAGTTCGACGCGGGGTAATGAAAAACTGTTTTTT
TRBV2	NA	NA	TRBJ2-3	CASTGSSTDTQYF	TGTGCCAGCACGGGGTCTAGCACAGATACGCAGTATTTT
TRBV7-8	TRBD2	NA	TRBJ2-5	CASSLYGSGGQETQYF	TGTGCCAGCAGCTTATACGGGTCGGGGGGGCAAGAGACCCAGTACTTC
TRBV3-1/TRBV3-2	NA	NA	TRBJ1-1	CASSQDMLWTMSTEAFF	TGTGCCAGCAGCCAAGATATGTTATGGACTATGAGCACTGAAGCTTTCTTT
TRBV3-1/TRBV3-2	NA	NA	TRBJ2-5	CASSQGPQETQYF	TGTGCCAGCAGCCAGGGCCCCCAAGAGACCCAGTACTTC
TRBV7-9	TRBD1	NA	TRBJ1-6	CASSRSTGQAGNSPLHF	TGTGCCAGCAGCCGTTCGACGGGACAGGCGGGTAATTCACCCCTCCACTTT
TRBV14	NA	NA	TRBJ2-7	CASSQGSGRGSYEQYF	TGTGCCAGCAGCCAGGGAAGCGGGCGGGGCTCCTACGAGCAGTACTTC
TRBV21-1	NA	NA	TRBJ1-2	CASIATARNYGYTF	TGTGCCAGCATAGCGACCGCTCGGAACTATGGCTACACCTTC
TRBV5-1	NA	NA	TRBJ2-1	CASSPKQGNAQFF	TGCGCCAGCAGCCCGAAACAGGGCAATGCGCAGTTCTTC
TRBV6-5	NA	NA	TRBJ1-1	CASIGEGAEAFF	TGTGCCAGCATAGGTGAGGGGGCTGAAGCTTTCTTT
TRBV7-7	NA	NA	TRBJ2-5	CASSLDAGETQYF	TGTGCCAGCAGCTTGGACGCGGGAGAGACCCAGTACTTC
TRBV19	TRBD2	once	TRBJ2-1	CASSIGPTSGRATSYNEQFF	TGTGCCAGTAGTATCGGACCGACTAGCGGGAGGGCCACATCTTACAATGAGCAGTTCTTC
TRBV2	TRBD2	once	TRBJ2-2	CASSLESGRIAGELFF	TGTGCCAGCAGTCTTGAAAGCGGGAGGATCGCCGGGGAGCTGTTTTTT
TRBV4-1	NA	NA	TRBJ1-1	CASSQDKRTMNTEAFF	TGCGCCAGCAGCCAAGATAAGAGAACTATGAACACTGAAGCTTTCTTT
TRBV3-1/TRBV3-2	TRBD1	NA	TRBJ1-6	CASSLGTGGSPLHF	TGTGCCAGCAGCCTTGGGACAGGGGGTTCACCCCTCCACTTT
TRBV7-2	TRBD1	NA	TRBJ1-6	CASSLLQGAAVPLHF	TGTGCCAGCAGCCTCCTCCAGGGGGCGGCGGTTCCCCTCCACTTT
TRBV10-1	NA	NA	TRBJ2-3	CASSENRGFTDTQYF	TGCGCCAGCAGTGAAAATCGGGGGTTCACAGATACGCAGTATTTT
TRBV10-2	NA	NA	TRBJ2-7	CASFRAVAGNSYEQYF	TGCGCCAGCTTTCGTGCGGTGGCGGGGAACTCCTACGAGCAGTACTTC
TRBV23-1	NA	NA	TRBJ2-2	CASSPQQDLSLPRELFF	TGCGCCAGCAGTCCTCAACAGGACCTATCGCTTCCCCGGGAGCTGTTTTTT
TRBV19	TRBD1	NA	TRBJ2-1	CASSPGQGGPSGVTSYNEQFF	TGTGCCAGTAGTCCCGGACAGGGGGGACCGTCTGGCGTTACCTCCTACAATGAGCAGTTCTTC
TRBV6-7	NA	NA	TRBJ1-1	CASSYGRGPEAFF	TGTGCCAGCAGTTACGGAAGGGGTCCTGAAGCTTTCTTT
TRBV7-9	TRBD1	once	TRBJ1-2	CASSLEGAGKYGYTF	TGTGCCAGCAGCTTAGAGGGGGCGGGAAAGTATGGCTACACCTTC
TRBV30	NA	NA	TRBJ2-1	CAWGQTEYNEQFF	TGTGCCTGGGGTCAGACAGAGTACAATGAGCAGTTCTTC
TRBV4-2	NA	NA	TRBJ2-1	CASSQDLQAGPYNEQFF	TGTGCCAGCAGCCAAGATCTTCAGGCTGGCCCCTACAATGAGCAGTTCTTC
TRBV5-1	NA	few	TRBJ2-5	CASSLGGRETQYF	TGCGCCAGCAGCTTGGGGGGGCGAGAGACCCAGTACTTC